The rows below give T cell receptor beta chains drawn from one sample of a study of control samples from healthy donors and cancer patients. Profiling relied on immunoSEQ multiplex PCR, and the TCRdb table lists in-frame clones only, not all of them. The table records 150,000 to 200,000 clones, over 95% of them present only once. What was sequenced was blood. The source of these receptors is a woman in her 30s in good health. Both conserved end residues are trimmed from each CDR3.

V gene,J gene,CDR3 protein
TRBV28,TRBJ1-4,ASSLGGQGEGKLF
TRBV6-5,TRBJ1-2,ASSYFGDRGYGYT
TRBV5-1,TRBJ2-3,ASRGASDTQY
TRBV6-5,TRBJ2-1,ASSNQIEQF
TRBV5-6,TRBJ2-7,ASSSLRNRPKDEQY
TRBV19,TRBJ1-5,ASSIGPGSNQPQH
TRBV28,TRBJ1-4,ASSLRQPLEKLF
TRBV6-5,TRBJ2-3,ASSPGGATTDTQY
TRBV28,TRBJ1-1,ASTTGSGDTEAF
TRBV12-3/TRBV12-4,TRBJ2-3,ASLGSWTDTQY
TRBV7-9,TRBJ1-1,ASSLVAGPRGAF
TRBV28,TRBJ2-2,ASSPAGTSITGELF
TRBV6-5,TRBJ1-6,ASTPRGTANSPLH
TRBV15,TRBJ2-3,ATSRGTSGGADTQY
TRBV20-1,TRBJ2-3,SASRGTDTQY
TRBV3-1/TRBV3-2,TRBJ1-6,ASSQVGIHNSPLH
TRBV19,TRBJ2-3,ASSMGWASTDTQY
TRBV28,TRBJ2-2,ASSFALLNTGELF
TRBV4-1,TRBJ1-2,ASSQPSYWGYT
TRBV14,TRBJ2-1,ASSQWQGSYNEQF
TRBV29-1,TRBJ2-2,SVGGDGELF
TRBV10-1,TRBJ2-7,ASSWGQGYEQY
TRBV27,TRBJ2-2,ASSMGRNTGELF
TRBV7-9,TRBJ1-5,ASSLEGRQPQH
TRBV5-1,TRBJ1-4,ASSPQATNEKLF
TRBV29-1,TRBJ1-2,SVEGYGVDYGYT
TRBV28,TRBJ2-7,ASSLVSGSYEQY
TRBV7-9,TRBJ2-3,ASSFGLAGETADTQY
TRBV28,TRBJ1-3,ASSFLRSGNTIY
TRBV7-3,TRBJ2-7,ASSLLPGAYEQY
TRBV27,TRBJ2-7,ASKRRGQSYSYEQY
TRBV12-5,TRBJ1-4,ASGLGPWMPEKLF
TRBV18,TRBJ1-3,ASSPRGPGNTIY
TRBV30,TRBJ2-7,AWSVQASAYYEQY
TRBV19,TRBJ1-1,ASSFLLRLGAEAF
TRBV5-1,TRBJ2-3,ASSSGLSSRTDTQY
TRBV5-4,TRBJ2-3,ASSYGAATQY
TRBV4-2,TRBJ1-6,ASSRGTRQDNSPLH
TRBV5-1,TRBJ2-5,ASSTYLQGQETQY
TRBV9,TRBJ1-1,ASSATGANTEAF
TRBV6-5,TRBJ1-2,ASSYSGESYGYT
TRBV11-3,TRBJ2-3,ASSPGLGFKMGDTQY
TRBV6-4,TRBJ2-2,ASSDRETGELF
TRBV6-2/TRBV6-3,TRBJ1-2,ASSYGQGGYGYT
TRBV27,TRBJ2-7,ASNPGHSYEQY
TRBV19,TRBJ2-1,ASSILPGWDNEQF
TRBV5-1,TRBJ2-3,ASSLAPANRADTQY
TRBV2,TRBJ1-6,ASSDLIRVNSPLH
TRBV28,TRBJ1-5,ASTLAGENQPQH
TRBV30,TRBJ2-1,AWSVGGSYNEQF
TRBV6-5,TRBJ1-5,ASGSPRSGQPQH
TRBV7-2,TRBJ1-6,ASSLRASSSPLH
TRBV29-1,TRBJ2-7,SIRDSDFSIEQY
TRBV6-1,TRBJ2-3,ASRPGTWAQY